The rows below give T cell receptor beta chains drawn from one sample of a study of OX40 agonist ivuxolimab in advanced cancers. Sequenced by immunoSEQ multiplex PCR; TCRdb stores in-frame clones only, minus some. Counted here are 60,000 to 95,000 clones, about 88% occurring once; the ten biggest clones make up roughly 15%. The material was CD4+ or CD8+ T cells sorted from blood, obtained in a trial of the OX40 agonist ivuxolimab. These receptors were collected from an adult with an advanced solid tumor such as melanoma, head and neck, liver or kidney cancer. CDR3s include the opening cysteine and the closing phenylalanine or tryptophan. D genes are given only for firm matches. Clone size, where shown, is once, few, many, or a class for clones that have expanded.

v_call	d_call	j_call	clone_size	cdr3_nt	cdr3_aa
TRBV4-2	-	TRBJ2-1	-	TGTGCCAGCAGCCATTCGGGACCCCCGGCGGGGGAGCAGTTCTTC	CASSHSGPPAGEQFF
TRBV9	TRBD2	TRBJ2-1	-	TGTGCCAGCAGCGTAGCTCTGGGTAGGCGGGAGGGCCAAAATGAGCAGTTCTTC	CASSVALGRREGQNEQFF
TRBV19	-	TRBJ2-7	-	TGTGCCAGTACCGATCCGGGATCCTACGAGCAGTACTTC	CASTDPGSYEQYF
TRBV19	TRBD2	TRBJ2-5	-	TGTGCCAGTACAGCCGGCACTAGCGTATCCTCCGAGTGGGAGACCCAGTACTTC	CASTAGTSVSSEWETQYF
TRBV6-1	-	TRBJ2-5	-	TGTGTCTCAGGGGACCAAGAGACCCAGTACTTC	CVSGDQETQYF
TRBV5-6	-	TRBJ1-1	few	TGTGCCAGCAGCTTGGGGGGGAACACTGAAGCTTTCTTT	CASSLGGNTEAFF
TRBV28	TRBD1	TRBJ2-2	-	TGTGCCAGCGGGACAGGGGACACCGGGGAGCTGTTTTTT	CASGTGDTGELFF
TRBV18	-	TRBJ1-4	few	TGTGCCAGCTCACCCTCCCACGCCGCAACTAATGAAAAACTGTTTTTT	CASSPSHAATNEKLFF
TRBV4-1	-	TRBJ2-1	many	TGCGCCAGCAGCCAGTTAGAGGCTAGTGAGCAGTTCTTC	CASSQLEASEQFF
TRBV4-2	TRBD2	TRBJ2-1	-	TGTGCCAGCAGCCAAGATCGACTAGCGGGAGGGTACAATGAGCAGTTCTTC	CASSQDRLAGGYNEQFF
TRBV7-2	-	TRBJ2-5	once	TGTGCCAGCAGCTTAGTAGGCGGTCTACAAGAGACCCAGTACTTC	CASSLVGGLQETQYF
TRBV1	-	TRBJ2-5	-	TGCACCAGCAGCCAAGACGGACTAGCGGGAGGACAAGGTGAAGAGGAGACCCAGTACTTC	CTSSQDGLAGGQGEEETQYF
TRBV28	-	TRBJ1-5	-	TGTGCCAGCAGTTTAGGAGGGTTGAATCAGCCCCAGCATTTT	CASSLGGLNQPQHF